What follows are 13 T cell receptor beta chains derived from one specimen sequenced in a study of blood T cell repertoires in COVID-19. The protocol was immunoSEQ multiplex PCR, while the TCRdb copy is restricted to in-frame clones and leaves out a portion. In the table there are about 250,000 clones, 65% to 85% of which are singletons. The specimen was peripheral blood. The receptors here all came from a man aged 40-49 years with acute or convalescent COVID-19.

This clone was observed once. DNA of the CDR3: TGTGCCAGCAGTTTAGGACAGGGGAGCCTCGAGCAGTACTTC. It codes for CASSLGQGSLEQYF. This rearrangement joins TRBV27 to TRBJ2-7; 9 bases fit TRBD1. The V and J ends lost 2 bases and 6 bases, in that order; junction bases with no gene match: 5. The CDR3 is made up of 14 amino acids. Germline V gene data show CDR1 as MNHEY and CDR2 as SMNVEV (reference sequence).

This clone was recorded only once. V usage is TRBV27 and J usage is TRBJ1-2; D possibly corresponds to TRBD1 (5 bases). V dropped 3 bases and J dropped 7 bases, with 12 bases sitting between them. The CDR3 totals 13 residues. Germline assignment: CDR1 MNHEY and CDR2 SMNVEV (reference sequence). The CDR3 loop is CASSFGQGLGYTF. DNA for the CDR3: TGTGCCAGCAGTTTTGGGCAGGGTCTTGGCTACACCTTC.

This clone was found a few times. The chain recombines TRBV19 with TRBJ1-5; D not certain. CDR1 and CDR2 from the germline V gene are LNHDA and SQIVND (reference sequence). The CDR3 extends over 13 amino acids. V was cut by 3 bases and J by 5 bases, with 8 bases left in between. CDR3 region: CASSIKRDQPQHF. The CDR3 DNA reads as TGTGCCAGTAGTATTAAGCGGGATCAGCCCCAGCATTTT.

Note on this clone: The sample carries other DNA sequences with the same CDR3. The chain recombines TRBV10-3 with TRBJ1-1; TRBD1 agrees at 11 bases. The junction had 0 bases not matched to a gene; V was cut back by 2 bases and J by 1 base. Germline CDR1 and CDR2: ENHRY and SYGVKD. This CDR3 region has 15 residues. The CDR3: CAISEGTGGNTEAFF. The DNA of the CDR3 is TGTGCCATCAGTGAGGGGACAGGGGGGAACACTGAAGCTTTCTTT.

The V and J genes are TRBV6-5 and TRBJ2-5; D gene ambiguous. Germline values: CDR1 MNHEY, CDR2 SVGAGI. The CDR3 is 12 residues long. V was pared by 11 bases and J by 3 bases, with 13 bases between. Here the CDR3 DNA reads TGTGCCCCCAGGCACAGCAAAGAGACCCAGTACTTC. This sequence encodes CAPRHSKETQYF.

This chain links TRBV9 with TRBJ2-1; possibly TRBD2 for D (5 bases). CDR3 size: 15 residues. The V gene lost 3 bases and the J gene lost 1 base, with 11 bases spanning the gap. Germline V gene lookup returns CDR1 SGDLS and CDR2 YYNGEE. The CDR3 is CASSETRASYNEQFF. CDR3 DNA: TGTGCCAGCAGCGAAACTAGGGCGTCCTACAATGAGCAGTTCTTC. Filled out from reference TRBV9 and TRBJ2-1, the complete variable domain reads DSGVTQTPKHLITATGQRVTLRCSPRSGDLSVYWYQQSLDQGLQFLIQYYNGEERAKGNILERFSAQQFPDLHSELNLSSLELGDSALYFCASSETRASYNEQFFGPGTRLTVL.

The CDR3 coding sequence is TGTGCCAGCAGTTTAATCCGTGCAACTAATGAAAAACTGTTTTTT. It codes for CASSLIRATNEKLFF. The V call is TRBV27, the J call TRBJ1-4; D unresolved. The CDR3 runs to 15 residues. Germline assignment: CDR1 MNHEY and CDR2 SMNVEV (reference sequence). Between the trimmed V and J ends, which lost 2 bases and 0 bases, there was a span of 7 bases.

In this sample, this clone turned up once. The chain couples TRBV2 to TRBJ2-3, with D uncertain. CDR1 is SNHLY, CDR2 FYNNEI, per germline. Deletions cut 4 bases from V and 2 bases from J, with 10 bases between. This CDR3 is built from 14 residues. The CDR3 DNA reads TGTGCCAGCAGTGCAGGCGACCCCACAGATACGCAGTATTTT. Its protein product is CASSAGDPTDTQYF.

In this sample, this clone turned up once. This sequence joins TRBV27 and TRBJ1-2; 11 bases line up with TRBD1. V shed 5 bases, J shed 8 bases, and the junction held 7 bases outside the gene matches. This CDR3 is built from 14 residues. CDR1 is MNHEY, CDR2 SMNVEV, per germline (reference sequence). CDR3 sequence: CASSITGTGGGYTF. CDR3 sequence (DNA): TGTGCCAGCAGTATCACCGGGACAGGGGGAGGCTACACCTTC.

This rearrangement joins TRBV4-1 to TRBJ1-5; D is undetermined. Germline CDR1 reads MGHRA; CDR2 reads YSYEKL. The CDR3 extends over 13 amino acids. Trimming removed 0 bases from V and 7 bases from J, with 7 bases in between. This CDR3 reads CASSQDAIQPQHF. The CDR3, as DNA: TGCGCCAGCAGCCAAGATGCGATCCAGCCCCAGCATTTT.

The chain joins TRBV5-1 to TRBJ1-6; maybe TRBD1 (6 bases). The CDR3 runs to 14 residues. Trimming removed 4 bases at V and 8 bases at J, with 13 bases between. Per the germline V gene, CDR1 is SGHRS and CDR2 is YFSETQ. The CDR3 nucleotides are TGCGCCAGCAGCCCGACAGGACCCTATTCACCCCTCCACTTT. It yields the protein CASSPTGPYSPLHF.

V usage is TRBV5-1 and J usage is TRBJ2-7; TRBD2 matches 15 bases. CDR3 size: 16 residues. In germline, CDR1 is SGHRS, CDR2 YFSETQ. V lost 0 bases and J lost 5; bases outside the gene matches: 3. The CDR3 region is CASSLAGLAGGHEQYF. The CDR3 DNA sequence: TGCGCCAGCAGCTTGGCGGGACTAGCGGGAGGTCACGAGCAGTACTTC. The complete variable domain, with remaining parts taken from reference TRBV5-1 and TRBJ2-7, reads KAGVTQTPRYLIKTRGQQVTLSCSPISGHRSVSWYQQTPGQGLQFLFEYFSETQRNKGNFPGRFSGRQFSNSRSEMNVSTLELGDSALYLCASSLAGLAGGHEQYFGPGTRLTVT.

This chain joins TRBV19 and TRBJ1-3; D is undetermined. CDR1 is LNHDA, CDR2 SQIVND, per germline (reference sequence). The CDR3 is made up of 14 amino acids. Trimming shortened V by 5 bases and J by 3 bases, and 11 bases separated the two germline ends. The CDR3 sequence is CASSVTGGGNTIYF. The CDR3 bases are TGTGCCAGTAGTGTGACGGGAGGTGGAAACACCATATATTTT.